These 25 T cell receptor beta chains were all obtained from the same sample, sequenced in a study of neoadjuvant anti-PD-1 for oral cavity cancer. The table came from immunoSEQ multiplex PCR; TCRdb's copy has only in-frame clones and leaves some out. The sample contains over 11,000 clones, more than 65% of which appear only once. Sequenced here: PBMCs, sampled before nivolumab (anti-PD-1) treatment. These receptors were collected from a person aged 35-79 years with oral cavity squamous cell carcinoma.

This clone was detected only a few times. V and J are TRBV2 and TRBJ2-7, with unresolved D. CDR1 and CDR2 from the germline V gene are SNHLY and FYNNEI. The germline V and J ends were trimmed by 4 bases and 3 bases, with 13 bases remaining between them. The CDR3 is made up of 14 amino acids. The CDR3 sequence is CASSVKKEDYEQYF. In DNA, the CDR3 is TGTGCCAGCAGTGTGAAAAAGGAAGACTACGAGCAGTACTTC.

This chain uses TRBV29-1 with TRBJ2-1; TRBD1 might be the D (7 bases). Per germline, CDR1 SQVTM and CDR2 ANQGSEA. V gave up 7 bases and J gave up 4 bases, with 14 bases separating them. This CDR3 has 13 amino acids. CDR3 protein: CSESGGSYNEQFF. CDR3 nucleotides: TGCAGCGAATCAGGGGGGAGTTACAATGAGCAGTTCTTC.

The chain is built from TRBV6-5 and TRBJ2-6; 8 bases are a match to TRBD2. V trimming: 10 bases; J trimming: 2 bases; junction bases outside the gene matches: 7. The CDR3 runs 15 residues. Germline V gene data show CDR1 as MNHEY and CDR2 as SVGAGI. CDR3 in amino acids: CATSSGGAGANVLTF. The CDR3 nucleotides read TGTGCCACATCAAGCGGGGGAGCTGGGGCCAACGTCCTGACTTTC.

This clone showed up just once. The rearrangement links TRBV5-1 to TRBJ2-7; D is ambiguous. Germline V gives CDR1 SGHRS, CDR2 YFSETQ. The CDR3 sequence is 14 residues long. The V end was cut by 4 bases, the J end by 2 bases, with 13 bases between. CDR3 loop: CASSEQSYTYEQYF. Written as DNA, the CDR3 is TGCGCCAGCAGCGAGCAGTCTTACACCTACGAGCAGTACTTC.

The J gene is TRBJ1-2, the V gene TRBV18; maybe TRBD1 (5 bases). This CDR3 has 15 amino acids. Germline V gene sequence: CDR1 KGHSH, CDR2 LQKENI. Trimming left V 3 bases short and J 4 bases short, with 15 bases between. The CDR3 spells CASSPRRGLFYGYTF. The CDR3 DNA reads as TGTGCCAGCTCACCGAGGCGGGGACTCTTCTATGGCTACACCTTC.

The chain employs TRBV6-1 and TRBJ2-3, with 9 nucleotides matching TRBD2. The germline V gene encodes CDR1 MNHNS and CDR2 SASEGT. The CDR3 loop spans 16 amino acids. V was pared by 1 base and J by 3 bases, with 5 bases of the junction left unmatched. DNA for the CDR3: TGTGCCAGCAGTGAAGGAAGTAGCGGGAGAACAGATACGCAGTATTTT. Translation: CASSEGSSGRTDTQYF.

J is TRBJ2-2 and V is TRBV5-1; 7 bases map to TRBD2. V dropped 4 bases and J dropped 2; count of bases not matched to a gene: 8. CDR3 length: 16 amino acids. The germline V gene encodes CDR1 SGHRS and CDR2 YFSETQ. CDR3 loop: CASSLQGTINTGELFF. The DNA of the CDR3 is TGCGCCAGCAGCCTACAAGGGACTATTAACACCGGGGAGCTGTTTTTT. The variable domain in full, completed from reference TRBV5-1 and TRBJ2-2, reads KAGVTQTPRYLIKTRGQQVTLSCSPISGHRSVSWYQQTPGQGLQFLFEYFSETQRNKGNFPGRFSGRQFSNSRSEMNVSTLELGDSALYLCASSLQGTINTGELFFGEGSRLTVL.

This clone was recorded only once. The chain joins TRBV19 to TRBJ1-3; no reliable D call. The CDR3 is 13 residues long. Trimming removed 4 bases at V and 4 bases at J, with 8 bases between. Germline CDR1 LNHDA, CDR2 SQIVND (reference sequence). The CDR3 bases are TGTGCCAGTAGTACCTCAGGAGGAAACACCATATATTTT. Amino acids: CASSTSGGNTIYF.

The chain uses TRBV25-1 and TRBJ2-1; 14 nucleotides match TRBD2. With V trimmed by 3 bases and J by 8 bases, 6 bases remained unmatched. This CDR3 has 16 residues. Germline V gene lookup returns CDR1 MGHDK and CDR2 SYGVNS. This chain's CDR3 is CASSDGTSGGGDEQFF. As DNA, the CDR3 is TGTGCCAGCAGTGATGGGACTAGCGGGGGCGGGGATGAGCAGTTCTTC.

This chain joins TRBV7-6 and TRBJ1-2, with a possible D match to TRBD1 (5 bases). CDR1 and CDR2 (germline): SGHVS, FNYEAQ. The V and J ends lost 1 base and 6 bases respectively, with 12 bases between them. The CDR3 extends over 14 amino acids. CDR3 protein: CASSLGGGRDGYTF. The CDR3 DNA is TGTGCCAGCAGCTTAGGGGGGGGAAGAGATGGCTACACCTTC. Variable domain in full (rest from reference TRBV7-6 and TRBJ1-2): GAGVSQSPRYKVTKRGQDVALRCDPISGHVSLYWYRQALGQGPEFLTYFNYEAQQDKSGLPNDRFSAERPEGSISTLTIQRTEQRDSAMYRCASSLGGGRDGYTFGSGTRLTVV.

The chain employs TRBV30 and TRBJ1-2; D is unresolved. From germline, CDR1 is GTSNPN and CDR2 SVGIG (reference sequence). This CDR3 has 13 amino acids. V lost 3 bases to trimming and J lost 4 bases, with 12 bases between them. The CDR3 nucleotides read TGTGCCTGGAGCGCCGACGGATCCTATGGCTACACCTTC. This gives the protein CAWSADGSYGYTF. Combining the CDR3 with reference TRBV30 and TRBJ1-2 gives the whole variable domain SQTIHQWPATLVQPVGSPLSLECTVEGTSNPNLYWYRQAAGRGLQLLFYSVGIGQISSEVPQNLSASRPQDRQFILSSKKLLLSDSGFYLCAWSADGSYGYTFGSGTRLTVV.

The chain is built from TRBV30 and TRBJ1-3, with 8 bases that match TRBD1. Germline values: CDR1 GTSNPN, CDR2 SVGIG (reference sequence). This CDR3 spans 14 amino acids. J gave up 5 bases and V 4 bases, and 7 bases lay outside the gene matches. The CDR3 DNA is TGTGCCTGGAAGGGACAGGCTAACCGAAACACCATATATTTT. This encodes CAWKGQANRNTIYF.

The V gene is TRBV5-1, the J gene TRBJ2-7; D is unresolved. The CDR3 spans 13 residues. Per germline, CDR1 SGHRS and CDR2 YFSETQ. Trimming took off 1 base at V and 2 bases at J, with 7 bases between the two ends. The CDR3 coding sequence is TGCGCCAGCAGCTTGAGCGACGCCTACGAGCAGTACTTC. Residues: CASSLSDAYEQYF. Filled out from reference TRBV5-1 and TRBJ2-7, the complete variable domain reads KAGVTQTPRYLIKTRGQQVTLSCSPISGHRSVSWYQQTPGQGLQFLFEYFSETQRNKGNFPGRFSGRQFSNSRSEMNVSTLELGDSALYLCASSLSDAYEQYFGPGTRLTVT.

The chain uses TRBV19 and TRBJ1-3; D ambiguous. The CDR3 totals 14 residues. Trimming cost V 7 bases and J 1 base, with 11 bases left between them. Per the germline V gene, CDR1 is LNHDA and CDR2 is SQIVND (reference sequence). In DNA form, the CDR3 reads TGTGCCAGTACGGGATCCAGTTCTGGAAACACCATATATTTT. Its protein product is CASTGSSSGNTIYF.

V is TRBV4-1 and J is TRBJ1-5; no reliable D call. The germline V gene encodes CDR1 MGHRA and CDR2 YSYEKL. The germline V and J ends were trimmed by 0 bases and 0 bases, with 3 bases remaining between them. This CDR3 is built from 14 residues. CDR3 nucleotides: TGCGCCAGCAGCCAAGATCCTAGCAATCAGCCCCAGCATTTT. Amino acid sequence: CASSQDPSNQPQHF.

The J gene is TRBJ1-2, the V gene TRBV20-1; 7 nucleotides agree with TRBD1. V was clipped by 8 bases and J by 7 bases; unmatched bases: 7. Germline values: CDR1 DFQATT, CDR2 SNEGSKA (reference sequence). The CDR3 contains 11 residues. In DNA, the CDR3 is TGCAGTACTGCAGGGGGAGGTGGCTACACCTTC. Translated: CSTAGGGGYTF.

J is TRBJ2-5 and V is TRBV7-9; the D call may be TRBD1 or TRBD2 (5 bases each). The CDR3 consists of 14 residues. V lost 4 bases, J lost 5 bases, and 14 bases lay in between. In germline, CDR1 is SEHNR, CDR2 FQNEAQ (reference sequence). The chain's CDR3 is CASSWGSLRETQYF. In nucleotides, the CDR3 is TGTGCCAGCAGCTGGGGGAGTTTACGGGAGACCCAGTACTTC.

The gene calls are TRBV29-1 and TRBJ1-5; a possible D gene is TRBD1 (5 bases). The CDR3 has 14 residues. From germline, CDR1 is SQVTM and CDR2 ANQGSEA. V lost 4 bases and J 6 bases, leaving 16 bases between the germline ends. CDR3 protein: CSVVLTGQGQPQHF. The CDR3 DNA reads TGCAGCGTTGTTTTGACCGGCCAGGGTCAGCCCCAGCATTTT. Together with reference TRBV29-1 and TRBJ1-5, the CDR3 gives the full variable domain: SAVISQKPSRDICQRGTSLTIQCQVDSQVTMMFWYRQQPGQSLTLIATANQGSEATYESGFVIDKFPISRPNLTFSTLTVSNMSPEDSSIYLCSVVLTGQGQPQHFGDGTRLSIL.

On this clone: A junction boundary mismatches the germline segment, possibly from a read error. The chain is built from TRBV5-4 and TRBJ2-1, with D perhaps assigned TRBD1 or TRBD2 (5 bases each). The CDR3 contains 18 residues. Germline lookup yields CDR1 SGHNT and CDR2 YYREEE (reference sequence). The CDR3 loop reads CASSRNPGRSQSSNEQFF. In DNA, the CDR3 is TGTGCCAGCAGCCGAAACCCGGGACGGTCCCAATCCTCCAATGAGCAGTTCTTC.

The table lists this clone with a count of one. The genes are TRBV7-8 and TRBJ2-1, with D hard to call. Trimming removed 7 bases at V and 6 bases at J, with 19 bases between. CDR1 and CDR2 from the germline V gene are SGHVS and FQNEAQ. The CDR3 is 15 residues long. In nucleotides, the CDR3 is TGTGCCAGCACCCCAGAGGTGGGTTGGGGCAATGAGCAGTTCTTC. This translates into CASTPEVGWGNEQFF.

The chain combines TRBV13 with TRBJ1-2; 9 nucleotides agree with TRBD1. V gave up 5 bases and J gave up 2 bases; unmatched junction bases: 3. CDR1 and CDR2 (germline): PRHDT, FYEKMQ (reference sequence). The CDR3 length is 14 residues. The CDR3 spells CASSLGTGNYGYTF. The CDR3 nucleotides read TGTGCCAGCAGCCTGGGGACAGGGAACTATGGCTACACCTTC.

The chain is built from TRBV5-1 and TRBJ2-2; 8 nucleotides align to TRBD2. V was pared by 6 bases and J by 2 bases, with 6 bases of the junction left unmatched. Germline loops: CDR1 SGHRS, CDR2 YFSETQ. This CDR3 comprises 15 residues. The DNA for the CDR3 is TGCGCCAGCACAATGCGGGGGGCAAACACCGGGGAGCTGTTTTTT. Encoded protein: CASTMRGANTGELFF.

The count of this clone is one. CDR3: CAWNPGGTSNQPQHF. The DNA for the CDR3 is TGTGCCTGGAATCCAGGGGGGACTAGCAATCAGCCCCAGCATTTT. The gene calls are TRBV30 and TRBJ1-5; TRBD1 aligns across 7 bases. CDR1 is GTSNPN and CDR2 is SVGIG in the germline V gene (reference sequence). Trimming removed 4 bases from V and 0 bases from J; junction bases left unmatched: 6. The CDR3 consists of 15 residues.

The sample holds one count of this clone. The rearrangement uses TRBV19 and TRBJ1-1, with D hard to call. Germline assignment: CDR1 LNHDA and CDR2 SQIVND (reference sequence). The V gene lost 0 bases and the J gene lost 0 bases, with 11 bases spanning the gap. The CDR3 has 16 residues. CDR3 residues: CASSIETGYMNTEAFF. In nucleotides, the CDR3 is TGTGCCAGTAGTATAGAAACGGGGTATATGAACACTGAAGCTTTCTTT.

There are a few counts of this clone. The chain links TRBV5-1 to TRBJ1-2, with D perhaps matching TRBD1 (6 bases). Looked up from germline, CDR1 is SGHRS and CDR2 is YFSETQ. The CDR3 has 14 amino acids. The germline V and J ends were trimmed by 0 bases and 7 bases, with 13 bases remaining between them. The CDR3 spells CASSLVGGPLGYTF. The CDR3 bases are TGCGCCAGCAGCTTGGTTGGGGGGCCCCTTGGCTACACCTTC.